This entry lists 18 T cell receptor beta chains sequenced from one sample in a study of human T cells and chemical hapten exposure. Time point specified: patch test 1, 2 weeks after DPC sensitization. Treatment of the sample: therapeutic diphenylcyclopropenone sensitization with weekly scalp DPC. TCRdb redid the calling of the RACE reads with MiXCR, one entry per CDR3 protein. The profile covers 300,000 to 400,000 distinct CDR3 sequences, with about 7% appearing a single time and about 8% taken by the ten largest. The sample consisted of whole blood, taken in connection with sensitization to the hapten diphenylcyclopropenone (DPC). The source is a woman aged 18 to 35 with alopecia areata. Some clones in this sample may be carry-over from other donors' samples.

The chain combines TRBV10-3 with TRBJ1-2; no clear D. CDR3 size: 13 residues. CDR1 and CDR2 from the germline V gene are ENHRY and SYGVKD. V was shortened by 10 bases and J by 5 bases, with 17 bases between the two germline ends. CDR3 in amino acids: CATTPSPEYGYTF. The CDR3, as DNA: TGTGCCACCACCCCTTCCCCTGAGTATGGCTACACCTTC.

This clonotype was seen ten or more times. The chain recombines TRBV29-1 with TRBJ2-6; D ambiguous. This CDR3 is 13 amino acids long. In germline, CDR1 is SQVTM, CDR2 ANQGSEA. Trimming shortened V by 4 bases and J by 1 base, and 5 bases separated the two germline ends. The DNA for the CDR3 is TGCAGCGTTGCCGTTTCTGGGGCCAACGTCCTGACTTTC. Protein product: CSVAVSGANVLTF.

The rearrangement links TRBV18 to TRBJ1-6; TRBD1 matches 8 bases. Trimming at V came to 3 bases and at J to 9 bases, leaving 7 bases not matched to a gene. Per the germline V gene, CDR1 is KGHSH and CDR2 is LQKENI. The CDR3 is 15 residues long. The CDR3 here is CASSPGQALPSPLHF. The DNA of the CDR3 is TGTGCCAGCTCACCGGGACAGGCCTTACCTTCACCCCTCCACTTT. The full variable domain, rest sourced from reference TRBV18 and TRBJ1-6, is NAGVMQNPRHLVRRRGQEARLRCSPMKGHSHVYWYRQLPEEGLKFMVYLQKENIIDESGMPKERFSAEFPKEGPSILRIQQVVRGDSAAYFCASSPGQALPSPLHFGNGTRLTVT.

This clonotype was seen many times. The chain is built from TRBV7-9 and TRBJ2-3; D is perhaps TRBD2 (5 bases). CDR1 and CDR2 (germline): SEHNR, FQNEAQ (reference sequence). CDR3 size: 19 residues. The V end was cut by 2 bases, the J end by 0 bases, with 21 bases between. The CDR3 nucleotides are TGTGCCAGCAGCTTAACCTGGGTAGCGCGAGACACTAGCACAGATACGCAGTATTTT. Encoded protein: CASSLTWVARDTSTDTQYF.

This clonotype was found a few times. V gene TRBV11-3 combines with J gene TRBJ2-1, with D perhaps matching TRBD1 (6 bases). V lost 5 bases, J lost 4 bases, and 9 bases lay in between. Per the germline V gene, CDR1 is SGHNT and CDR2 is YENEEA. This CDR3 has 13 residues. The CDR3 spells CASSPDRYNEQFF. DNA for the CDR3: TGTGCCAGCAGCCCGGACAGATACAATGAGCAGTTCTTC.

The chain recombines TRBV10-3 with TRBJ2-3, with TRBD2 matching 7 bases. V lost 7 bases and J lost 1; bases outside the gene matches: 5. The CDR3 is 14 amino acids. Germline V gene lookup returns CDR1 ENHRY and CDR2 SYGVKD. The DNA of the CDR3 is TGTGCCATCACCCCAAGCGGGGGCACAGATACGCAGTATTTT. Translation gives CAITPSGGTDTQYF.

V and J are TRBV19 and TRBJ2-7; the match to TRBD2 covers 8 bases. CDR1 is LNHDA and CDR2 is SQIVND in the germline V gene (reference sequence). The CDR3 consists of 14 residues. V shed 6 bases and J 3 bases; nucleotides not matched to a gene: 7. The CDR3 loop is CASRPTGGSYEQYF. CDR3 in DNA: TGTGCCAGTAGACCGACGGGGGGGAGCTACGAGCAGTACTTC.

The chain carries TRBV4-2 and TRBJ1-5; the D gene is possibly TRBD1 (5 bases). Germline V lookup: CDR1 LGHNA, CDR2 YNFKEQ. Deletions cut 0 bases from V and 6 bases from J, with 12 bases between. The CDR3 is made up of 15 amino acids. CDR3 sequence reads: CASSQEVAGTQPQHF. CDR3 nucleotides: TGTGCCAGCAGCCAAGAGGTTGCAGGGACTCAGCCCCAGCATTTT.

The V call is TRBV7-9, the J call TRBJ1-6, with 7 bases lining up with TRBD1. Germline V gene sequence: CDR1 SEHNR, CDR2 FQNEAQ (reference sequence). Trimming took 6 bases from V and 7 from J; bases not matched to a gene: 9. This CDR3 spans 15 amino acids. DNA of the CDR3: TGTGCCAGCAGGGGTAAGGACAGGCTAAATTCACCCCTCCACTTT. Translated: CASRGKDRLNSPLHF. Complete variable domain (other parts from reference TRBV7-9 and TRBJ1-6): DTGVSQNPRHKITKRGQNVTFRCDPISEHNRLYWYRQTLGQGPEFLTYFQNEAQLEKSRLLSDRFSAERPKGSFSTLEIQRTEQGDSAMYLCASRGKDRLNSPLHFGNGTRLTVT.

The chain recombines TRBV6-6 with TRBJ1-2, with 11 bases fitting TRBD1. The CDR3 runs to 16 residues. Per germline, CDR1 MNHNY and CDR2 SVGAGI (reference sequence). V shed 3 bases, J shed 6 bases, and the junction held 9 bases outside the gene matches. CDR3 DNA sequence: TGTGCCAGCAGTTATGTAATAGGACAGGGGGCGAATGGCTACACCTTC. It encodes CASSYVIGQGANGYTF.

The rearrangement uses TRBV27 and TRBJ2-3; D unclear. Germline values: CDR1 MNHEY, CDR2 SMNVEV (reference sequence). This CDR3 is built from 12 residues. V shed 4 bases and J shed 6 bases, with 8 bases lying between them. This chain's CDR3 is CASSSDPDTQYF. CDR3 in DNA: TGTGCCAGCAGTTCCGACCCGGATACGCAGTATTTT.

This clonotype was picked up a small number of times. As DNA, the CDR3 is TGCAGTGCTAGGCGGCAGGACGCAGATACGCAGTATTTT. It specifies CSARRQDADTQYF. This rearrangement joins TRBV20-1 to TRBJ2-3; no definite D call. The germline V gene encodes CDR1 DFQATT and CDR2 SNEGSKA (reference sequence). The CDR3 spans 13 residues. V was cut by 3 bases and J by 4 bases, with 11 bases left in between.

This clonotype was counted ten times or more. V is TRBV2 and J is TRBJ2-3; D is uncertain. The CDR3 is made up of 14 amino acids. Trimming took 6 bases from V and 1 from J, leaving 11 bases between them. CDR1 is SNHLY and CDR2 is FYNNEI in the germline V gene. CDR3 DNA sequence: TGTGCCAGCAGCGTGGGGATGGGCACAGATACGCAGTATTTT. Its protein is CASSVGMGTDTQYF.

This clonotype showed up many times. This sequence joins TRBV28 and TRBJ2-7, with a weak D call TRBD2 (5 bases). The CDR3 covers 13 residues. Trimming took off 8 bases at V and 3 bases at J, with 14 bases between the two ends. Per germline, CDR1 MDHEN and CDR2 SYDVKM. The CDR3 nucleotides read TGTGCCAGCCTTGAGCCGGGATACTACGAGCAGTACTTC. Its protein product is CASLEPGYYEQYF.

In this sample, this clonotype turned up a few times. The chain combines TRBV7-2 with TRBJ1-1; TRBD1 matches 11 bases. Trimming cost V 5 bases and J 7 bases; bases outside gene matches: 9. The CDR3 is made up of 15 amino acids. CDR1 and CDR2 from the germline V gene are SGHTA and FQGNSA. CDR3 residues: CASSLSGTGGREAFF. CDR3 in DNA: TGTGCCAGCAGCCTTTCCGGGACAGGGGGACGTGAAGCTTTCTTT.

There are a few counts of this clonotype. This sequence joins TRBV6-2 or TRBV6-3 and TRBJ1-2; 7 nucleotides match TRBD1. In germline, CDR1 is MNHEY, CDR2 SVGEGT. The CDR3 has 14 amino acids. Losses at the gene ends were 7 bases for V and 3 bases for J; bases not matched to a gene: 8. CDR3 amino acids: CASIKDREDYGYTF. The CDR3, as DNA: TGTGCCAGCATCAAAGACAGGGAAGACTATGGCTACACCTTC.

This clonotype has just a few counts. The chain uses TRBV5-1 and TRBJ2-2; D unclear. The germline CDR1 and CDR2 sequences are SGHRS and YFSETQ. CDR3 length: 14 residues. V dropped 0 bases and J dropped 5 bases, with 8 bases sitting between them. The CDR3 DNA reads as TGCGCCAGCAGCTTGGAGTCCTTGACCGGGGAGCTGTTTTTT. It specifies CASSLESLTGELFF.

The chain employs TRBV29-1 and TRBJ1-1; tentatively, D is TRBD1 (5 bases). The CDR3 consists of 13 residues. Germline assignment: CDR1 SQVTM and CDR2 ANQGSEA. The ends were cut back, 8 bases at V and 1 base at J, with 14 bases in the middle. The CDR3 DNA reads as TGCAGCTCTCGATTGACAGCGAACACTGAAGCTTTCTTT. Its protein is CSSRLTANTEAFF.